The clone carrying this T cell receptor (beta chain) has more than one count but fewer than ten. Its antigen is as yet unknown. TCRdb reanalysed the 5' RACE reads using MiXCR and keeps one entry per CDR3 protein. The data show more than 400,000 distinct CDR3 sequences, with nearly 15% seen just once and 0.35% to 0.45% held by the top ten. Healthy Caucasian individuals made up all the donors. This specimen comes from a study of identical twins. The CDR3 length is 13 residues. The V gene lost 5 bases and the J gene lost 8 bases, with 15 bases spanning the gap. The germline gives CDR1 SNHLY, CDR2 FYNNEI. Study outcomes and limitations: Conclusions leaned on cross-sectional statistical analysis and did not track the same donors over time.

This sample was shared with a second study, whose subject was yellow fever vaccine responses in identical twins.

V usage is TRBV2 and J usage is TRBJ1-1; no clear D gene. The sequenced material came from CD4+ T cells sorted from blood. The source is a woman aged 18-30 years in good health. The CDR3 bases are TGTGCCAGCAGTCCAAGGCAGACGATGGAAGCTTTCTTT. Protein sequence: CASSPRQTMEAFF.